These T cell receptor beta chains were read from a single sample in a study of long-term antiretroviral therapy in people with HIV. TCRdb's table, derived via immunoSEQ multiplex PCR, lists solely in-frame clones and lacks some. The sample has around 20,000 clones; less than 85% are singletons. Sample: unsorted PBMCs, taken at the start of antiretroviral therapy, before treatment. Source of these receptors: a man aged 18 to 29 with HIV. Both conserved end residues are part of each CDR3. The order of the fields is clone size, D gene, V gene, J gene, CDR3 DNA, CDR3 protein. A D gene is named only where the DNA matches it firmly. The size of a clone is reported for some rows only, either as once, few or many, or as a class for expanded clones.

once,.,TRBV7-9,TRBJ2-3,TGTGCCAGCAGCCCAGGACGGAGCACAGATACGCAGTATTTT,CASSPGRSTDTQYF
.,.,TRBV27,TRBJ2-7,TGTGCCAGCAGTGCGGGGAACGAGCAGTACTTC,CASSAGNEQYF
.,TRBD1,TRBV7-9,TRBJ2-7,TGTGCCAGCAGCAACTGGGACAGGCCCTACGAGCAGTACTTC,CASSNWDRPYEQYF
once,.,TRBV7-8,TRBJ2-3,TGTGCCAGCAGCGCTCGCGGCATGGGTGGAAGCACAGATACGCAGTATTTT,CASSARGMGGSTDTQYF
.,TRBD2,TRBV5-6,TRBJ2-1,TGTGCCAGCAGCCCGGGACTAGCGCTGCATGAGCAGTTCTTC,CASSPGLALHEQFF
.,.,TRBV10-2,TRBJ2-7,TGCGCCAGCAGTGACCACTGGGCCTCCTACGAGCAGTACTTC,CASSDHWASYEQYF
.,.,TRBV5-4,TRBJ2-1,TGTGCCAGCAGCTCCCCGGGCAATGAGCAGTTCTTC,CASSSPGNEQFF
.,TRBD1,TRBV7-2,TRBJ2-1,TGTGCCAGCAGTCATGGACAGGCGATCTACAATGAGCAGTTCTTC,CASSHGQAIYNEQFF
.,.,TRBV2,TRBJ2-1,TGTGCCAGCAGTGGGTCTGTGGGGAATGAGCAGTTCTTC,CASSGSVGNEQFF
.,.,TRBV19,TRBJ1-4,TGTGCCAGTAGGAGAAAGGGACACCTTAATGAAAAACTGTTTTTT,CASRRKGHLNEKLFF
.,TRBD1,TRBV5-4,TRBJ2-1,TGTGCCAGCAGCATGCCCGGGACAGCGATTCAGTACAATGAGCAGTTCTTC,CASSMPGTAIQYNEQFF
.,.,TRBV14,TRBJ2-7,TGTGCCAGCAGCCTAGGCGGGCGATACTACGAGCAGTACTTC,CASSLGGRYYEQYF
.,TRBD1,TRBV19,TRBJ2-7,TGTGCCAGTAGTCAACAGGGGGCGGCCACAAGCTCCTACGAGCAGTACTTC,CASSQQGAATSSYEQYF
medium-sized,.,TRBV27,TRBJ2-2,TGTGCCAGCCGGGAGATAGGGAGGTACACCGGGGAGCTGTTTTTT,CASREIGRYTGELFF
.,TRBD2,TRBV7-6,TRBJ2-1,TGTGCCAGCAGCTACTCGCCCTATAGCTTGGCGGGAGAGAACAATGAGCAGTTCTTC,CASSYSPYSLAGENNEQFF
.,.,TRBV9,TRBJ1-3,TGTGCCAGCAGCCCGTCCCGGGGTTCAAACACCATATATTTT,CASSPSRGSNTIYF
.,.,TRBV4-2,TRBJ1-1,TGTGCCAGCAGCCAAGATGAGGTACTGGGGACTGGCACTGAAGCTTTCTTT,CASSQDEVLGTGTEAFF
few,.,TRBV6-5,TRBJ1-2,TGTGCCAGCAGTTACTCGATGGCAACCGGCTACACCTTC,CASSYSMATGYTF
.,.,TRBV11-2,TRBJ2-2,TGTGCCAGCGGTAGCGGTATTACCGGGGAGCTGTTTTTT,CASGSGITGELFF
.,TRBD2,TRBV28,TRBJ2-7,TGTGCCAGCAGTGGGACGATTGGGAGGGGCAGCTCCTACGAGCAGTACTTC,CASSGTIGRGSSYEQYF
few,.,TRBV18,TRBJ1-2,TGTGCCAGCTCACCAGTTGACGGAGGCCACGACTATGGCTACACCTTC,CASSPVDGGHDYGYTF
.,.,TRBV30,TRBJ2-4,TGTGCCCGCCAAGATGAGTTAGCCAAAAACATTCAGTACTTC,CARQDELAKNIQYF
.,.,TRBV7-6,TRBJ1-3,TGTGCCAGCAGGGGGTTCTCTGGAAACACCATATATTTT,CASRGFSGNTIYF
.,.,TRBV7-3,TRBJ2-5,TGTGCCAGCAGCTTACTCCCCGAAGAGACCCAGTACTTC,CASSLLPEETQYF
.,.,TRBV7-9,TRBJ2-5,TGTGCCAGCAGCTCGAAAGAGACCCAGTACTTC,CASSSKETQYF
once,TRBD1,TRBV29-1,TRBJ2-3,TGCAGCGTTGAAGGCCAGACAGGGGGCGCTGTTTTGGTCTCAGATACGCAGTATTTT,CSVEGQTGGAVLVSDTQYF
once,.,TRBV27,TRBJ2-1,TGTGCCAGCGGCCTAAATAGCAGAGAGCAGTTCTTC,CASGLNSREQFF
.,TRBD1,TRBV28,TRBJ2-5,TGTGCCAGCAGTTTAGGCCTAGGGGGCAAGAACGGCCAGTACTTC,CASSLGLGGKNGQYF
.,.,TRBV18,TRBJ2-7,TGTGCCAGCTCACCACGCAACAGGGCGTACGAGCAGTACTTC,CASSPRNRAYEQYF
.,.,TRBV19,TRBJ1-2,TGTGCCACCGGGGACGCTGGGACTAAAAACTATGGCTACACCTTC,CATGDAGTKNYGYTF
.,TRBD2,TRBV5-4,TRBJ2-2,TGTGCCAGCAGCTCGACTAGCGGGAGGGCCCTCGGCACCGGGGAGCTGTTTTTT,CASSSTSGRALGTGELFF
once,.,TRBV27,TRBJ1-5,TGTGCCAGCAGTCTTGACAGGCTGAGTGGGCCCCAGCATTTT,CASSLDRLSGPQHF
.,TRBD1,TRBV9,TRBJ1-3,TGTGCCAGCAGCGCCGGGACAGCTGGAAACACCATATATTTT,CASSAGTAGNTIYF
.,.,TRBV5-4,TRBJ1-4,TGTGCCAGCAGCTTGGCTTCAACTAATGAAAAACTGTTTTTT,CASSLASTNEKLFF
.,TRBD1,TRBV6-5,TRBJ2-2,TGTGCCAGCAGTTTCTCCGGGACAGGGAACACCGGGGAGCTGTTTTTT,CASSFSGTGNTGELFF
.,.,TRBV7-9,TRBJ2-7,TGTGCCAGCAGCACGGCCCACGGGACGAAAGAGCAGTACTTC,CASSTAHGTKEQYF
once,TRBD1,TRBV9,TRBJ2-6,TGTGCCAGCAGCGTAGTAGGGGGCGGCTCTGGGGCCAACGTCCTGACTTTC,CASSVVGGGSGANVLTF
.,.,TRBV6-6,TRBJ2-7,TGTGCCAGCAGCCTCGGGTTGGCCTACGAGCAGTACTTC,CASSLGLAYEQYF
.,.,TRBV6-1,TRBJ1-1,TGTGCCAGCAGTGGGTCCCGTACGACACAGAACACTGAAGCTTTCTTT,CASSGSRTTQNTEAFF
few,.,TRBV7-9,TRBJ2-7,TGTGCCAGCAGCTCGGGAACCTCCTACGAGCAGTACTTC,CASSSGTSYEQYF
.,TRBD2,TRBV27,TRBJ2-7,TGTGCCAGCAGTTTAACCGGGACTAGCGGACCAATCTACGAGCAGTACTTC,CASSLTGTSGPIYEQYF
.,.,TRBV20-1,TRBJ1-1,TGCAGTGCCCGACCTGAAGCTTTCTTT,CSARPEAFF
few,.,TRBV28,TRBJ2-7,TGTGCCAGCAGTCCCGCGAGTCTGGGGGAAGAGCAGTACTTC,CASSPASLGEEQYF
.,TRBD1,TRBV19,TRBJ2-2,TGTGCCAGTAAAGGACAGGGGCAGTCGGGGGAGCTGTTTTTT,CASKGQGQSGELFF
.,.,TRBV5-1,TRBJ2-1,TGCGCCAGCAGCTTGGTCCCTTACAATGAGCAGTTCTTC,CASSLVPYNEQFF
.,TRBD2,TRBV28,TRBJ2-2,TGTGCCAGCAGCCAGACTAGCGCCGCCGGGGAGCTGTTTTTT,CASSQTSAAGELFF
.,.,TRBV7-2,TRBJ2-7,TGTGCCAGCAGTTCATCGGTTTCCTTCTACGAGCAGTACTTC,CASSSSVSFYEQYF
.,.,TRBV18,TRBJ1-2,TGTGCCAGCTCACCTCCCGGCGGGGTCAGGGAAAATTATGGCTACACCTTC,CASSPPGGVRENYGYTF
.,TRBD1,TRBV4-3,TRBJ1-4,TGCGCCAGCAGCCAAGAGGGACAGGGAGGTGAAAAACTGTTTTTT,CASSQEGQGGEKLFF
.,TRBD2,TRBV4-3,TRBJ2-2,TGCGCCAGCAGCCAATCAAGCGGGAGGGGTAACACCGGGGAGCTGTTTTTT,CASSQSSGRGNTGELFF
once,.,TRBV6-1,TRBJ1-3,TGTGCCAGCAGTGTTCAGGGGACCTCTGGAAACACCATATATTTT,CASSVQGTSGNTIYF